These T cell receptor beta chains were read from a single sample in a study of T cell clonotyping in hematopoietic cell transplantation. Some clones are missing from TCRdb's copy, which holds only in-frame ones; the method was immunoSEQ multiplex PCR. The sample records approximately 10,000 clones, 89% being singletons. The sequenced sample was peripheral blood mononuclear cells. The receptor source for this set is a human donor who either received an allogeneic hematopoietic cell transplant for a myeloid malignancy or was a related donor (not recorded which). Some clones in this sample may be carry-over from other donors' samples. The CDR3 runs from the conserved cysteine through the conserved F or W. A D gene is named only where the DNA matches it firmly.

V gene: TRBV6-5; D gene: .; CDR3 length: 13; CDR3 protein: CASSITGTDTQYF
V gene: TRBV5-1; D gene: TRBD2; CDR3 length: 15; CDR3 protein: CASSYTGTSGNEQFF
V gene: TRBV29-1; D gene: TRBD2; CDR3 length: 13; CDR3 protein: CSVAAGAYNEQFF
V gene: TRBV10-1; D gene: .; CDR3 length: 15; CDR3 protein: CASSESGGLNSPLHF
V gene: TRBV19; D gene: .; CDR3 length: 14; CDR3 protein: CASSRLSSYNEQFF
V gene: TRBV30; D gene: .; CDR3 length: 14; CDR3 protein: CATRKQGSGYEQYF
V gene: TRBV9; D gene: .; CDR3 length: 15; CDR3 protein: CASSVVKGDHTEAFF
V gene: TRBV7-2; D gene: .; CDR3 length: 14; CDR3 protein: CASSPLRMGNEQFF
V gene: TRBV7-6; D gene: .; CDR3 length: 15; CDR3 protein: CASSLGGGGGEKLFF
V gene: TRBV7-2; D gene: TRBD1; CDR3 length: 14; CDR3 protein: CASNPGTVPYEQYF
V gene: TRBV19; D gene: .; CDR3 length: 12; CDR3 protein: CASSEGYYGYTF
V gene: TRBV7-7; D gene: .; CDR3 length: 14; CDR3 protein: CASSLIFGEGEQFF
V gene: TRBV7-2; D gene: TRBD1; CDR3 length: 15; CDR3 protein: CASSLVQGGEGGYTF
V gene: TRBV14; D gene: .; CDR3 length: 12; CDR3 protein: CASSQEAFGYTF
V gene: TRBV7-9; D gene: TRBD1; CDR3 length: 14; CDR3 protein: CASSPGTGSYEQYF
V gene: TRBV4-3; D gene: .; CDR3 length: 14; CDR3 protein: CASSRGDTVKEQFF
V gene: TRBV7-2; D gene: .; CDR3 length: 16; CDR3 protein: CASSSLQGRRTDTQYF
V gene: TRBV7-2; D gene: .; CDR3 length: 15; CDR3 protein: CASADPQGGNETQYF
V gene: TRBV19; D gene: .; CDR3 length: 14; CDR3 protein: CASSISAGAGEQFF
V gene: TRBV5-3; D gene: TRBD1; CDR3 length: 16; CDR3 protein: CARSATRDRAGNTIYF
V gene: TRBV27; D gene: TRBD1; CDR3 length: 16; CDR3 protein: CASSWSAGTGGYEQYF
V gene: TRBV25-1; D gene: .; CDR3 length: 14; CDR3 protein: CASSASRGQETQYF
V gene: TRBV9; D gene: TRBD1; CDR3 length: 14; CDR3 protein: CASSVDRGNYGYTF
V gene: TRBV4-2; D gene: .; CDR3 length: 15; CDR3 protein: CASSLNWDIDEKLFF
V gene: TRBV29-1; D gene: TRBD2; CDR3 length: 16; CDR3 protein: CSVDPISGGLNNEQFF
V gene: TRBV29-1; D gene: .; CDR3 length: 13; CDR3 protein: CSGIRGWNTEAFF
V gene: TRBV6-5; D gene: TRBD1; CDR3 length: 12; CDR3 protein: CASSSQGNTIYF
V gene: TRBV20-1; D gene: .; CDR3 length: 11; CDR3 protein: CSAPVGETQYF
V gene: TRBV9; D gene: TRBD1; CDR3 length: 13; CDR3 protein: CASSTGTGSGYTF